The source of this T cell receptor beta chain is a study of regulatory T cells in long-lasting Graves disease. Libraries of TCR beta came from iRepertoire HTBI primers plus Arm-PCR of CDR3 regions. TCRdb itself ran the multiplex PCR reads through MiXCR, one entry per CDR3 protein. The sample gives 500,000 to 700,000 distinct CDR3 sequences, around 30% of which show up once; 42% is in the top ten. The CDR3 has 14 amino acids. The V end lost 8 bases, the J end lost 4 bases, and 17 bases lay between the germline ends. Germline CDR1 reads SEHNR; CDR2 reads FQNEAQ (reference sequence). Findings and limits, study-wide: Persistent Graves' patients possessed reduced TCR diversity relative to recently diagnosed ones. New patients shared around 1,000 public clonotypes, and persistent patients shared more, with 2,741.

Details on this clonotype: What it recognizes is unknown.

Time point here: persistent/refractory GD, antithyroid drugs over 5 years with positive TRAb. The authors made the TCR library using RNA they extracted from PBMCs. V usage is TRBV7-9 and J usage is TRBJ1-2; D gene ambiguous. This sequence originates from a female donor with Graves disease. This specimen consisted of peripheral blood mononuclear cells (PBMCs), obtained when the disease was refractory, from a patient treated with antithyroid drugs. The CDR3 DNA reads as TGTGCCAGCGGAGTGGCCGGGGTTAGCTATGGCTACACCTTC. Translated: CASGVAGVSYGYTF.